This T cell receptor (beta chain) appears in the sequencing data of a study of blood T cells in healthy people across ages. This clonotype has only a few counts. Antigen: not known. From germline, CDR1 is SQVTM and CDR2 ANQGSEA. This CDR3 contains 12 residues. Trimming removed 3 bases at V and 4 bases at J, with 9 bases between. Study results and caveats: CMV status of donors was not determined, possibly confounding expanded clonotype changes.

Primed by a sample-barcoded 5' primer and a J-beta primer mix, a second PCR proceeded for 7 to 11 cycles. Paired-end reads containing CDR3 totaled no fewer than 3 million for each sample. TCRdb re-called the 5' RACE reads through MiXCR, storing one row per CDR3 protein. Among fewer than 2,000,000 distinct CDR3 sequences, around 42% were seen once, and the ten largest hold around 23%. The chain carries TRBV29-1 and TRBJ1-2; D is uncertain. The receptor was isolated from a human donor in good health. The specimen sequenced was blood. This CDR3 is CSVDWQLYGYTF. The CDR3 bases are TGCAGCGTTGATTGGCAGCTCTATGGCTACACCTTC.